What follows are 21 T cell receptor beta chains derived from one specimen sequenced in a study of CD8+ T cells in alopecia areata. Extraction and reverse transcription of RNA yielded cDNA as the sequencing template. The assay was immunoSEQ multiplex PCR, and TCRdb's table has in-frame clones only and misses some. The sample records 10,000 to 15,000 clones, 65% to 70% being singletons. The treatment denotes: oral pan-JAK inhibitor, 5-10 mg twice daily. Lesional scalp tissue (obtained by punch biopsy) and peripheral blood were collected from alopecia areata patients. Sample: skin, taken at week 4, from a patient treated with tofacitinib. Receptor source: a human donor with alopecia areata.

The chain employs TRBV6-6 and TRBJ2-5, with a weak D call TRBD1 (6 bases). The CDR3 extends over 14 amino acids. CDR1 and CDR2 from the germline V gene are MNHNY and SVGAGI (reference sequence). Trimming shortened V by 0 bases and J by 5 bases, and 10 bases separated the two germline ends. CDR3 region: CASSYSGALETQYF. The CDR3 bases are TGTGCCAGCAGTTACTCGGGGGCTCTCGAGACCCAGTACTTC.

The J gene is TRBJ1-6, the V gene TRBV7-9; TRBD1 is a possible D gene (5 bases). The V end was cut by 5 bases, the J end by 13 bases, with 12 bases between. Looked up from germline, CDR1 is SEHNR and CDR2 is FQNEAQ (reference sequence). The CDR3 runs 12 residues. In nucleotides, the CDR3 is TGTGCCAGCAGCCTGCCTACAGGTCCCCTCCACTTT. Translated, it gives CASSLPTGPLHF.

The rearrangement links TRBV7-2 to TRBJ1-1; 7 bases match TRBD1. The trim removed 4 bases at V and 1 base at J, leaving 3 bases unmatched. The germline CDR1 and CDR2 sequences are SGHTA and FQGNSA. The CDR3 covers 14 residues. This CDR3 is CASSSRTGNTEAFF. The CDR3, as DNA: TGTGCCAGCAGCTCCAGGACAGGGAACACTGAAGCTTTCTTT.

The V call is TRBV5-1, the J call TRBJ2-1; TRBD2 matches at 7 bases. The CDR3 sequence is 14 residues long. CDR1 is SGHRS and CDR2 is YFSETQ in the germline V gene. V lost 0 bases and J lost 10; bases outside the gene matches: 7. For the CDR3, the DNA is TGCGCCAGCAGCTTGGTGGGCGCCGGGGGGGAGCAGTTCTTC. Its protein is CASSLVGAGGEQFF. Variable domain in full (rest from reference TRBV5-1 and TRBJ2-1): KAGVTQTPRYLIKTRGQQVTLSCSPISGHRSVSWYQQTPGQGLQFLFEYFSETQRNKGNFPGRFSGRQFSNSRSEMNVSTLELGDSALYLCASSLVGAGGEQFFGPGTRLTVL.

The chain uses TRBV9 and TRBJ2-5, with 11 bases that match TRBD2. Losses at the gene ends were 3 bases for V and 4 bases for J; bases not matched to a gene: 8. The CDR3 totals 16 residues. CDR1 is SGDLS and CDR2 is YYNGEE in the germline V gene. CDR3 bases: TGTGCCAGCAGCGCCGGGGTAGCGGGGGGGACAGAGACCCAGTACTTC. Protein sequence: CASSAGVAGGTETQYF.

The genes are TRBV19 and TRBJ1-1; the match to TRBD1 covers 7 bases. CDR3 size: 14 residues. Germline V gives CDR1 LNHDA, CDR2 SQIVND (reference sequence). Germline trimming cut 5 bases from V and 1 base from J; bases unmatched to any gene: 4. This chain's CDR3 is CASSQGTANTEAFF. CDR3 DNA sequence: TGTGCCAGTAGTCAGGGGACAGCGAACACTGAAGCTTTCTTT.

The V and J genes are TRBV19 and TRBJ1-6; no clear D gene. Between the trimmed V and J ends, which lost 4 bases and 6 bases, there was a span of 7 bases. Germline CDR1 and CDR2: LNHDA and SQIVND (reference sequence). The CDR3 totals 13 residues. CDR3 DNA: TGTGCCAGTAGTAGACGGACTAATTCACCCCTCCACTTT. This translates into CASSRRTNSPLHF.

This clone was picked up a small number of times. The genes are TRBV4-2 and TRBJ1-1, with D unclear. Germline lookup yields CDR1 LGHNA and CDR2 YNFKEQ. The CDR3 consists of 16 residues. V lost 1 base and J lost 0, with 12 bases in between. The CDR3, as DNA: TGTGCCAGCAGCCAAGTTTGGAGGGCGGTGAACACTGAAGCTTTCTTT. Residues: CASSQVWRAVNTEAFF.

This clone was seen more than once but under ten times. The chain is built from TRBV7-9 and TRBJ1-1; 10 nucleotides align to TRBD1. The junction had 5 bases not matched to a gene; V was cut back by 5 bases and J by 8 bases. The CDR3 runs 13 residues. The V gene's germline CDR1 is SEHNR and CDR2 FQNEAQ (reference sequence). The CDR3 loop is CASSPQGQGEAFF. DNA of the CDR3: TGTGCCAGCAGCCCTCAGGGACAGGGGGAAGCTTTCTTT.

This chain links TRBV11-3 with TRBJ2-2; no firm D call. The CDR3 extends over 11 amino acids. In germline, CDR1 is SGHNT, CDR2 YENEEA. V was trimmed by 5 bases and J by 9 bases, leaving 7 bases between them. The CDR3 protein is CASSRSRELFF. The CDR3 region has the DNA TGTGCCAGCAGCCGCAGCCGGGAGCTGTTTTTT. Using reference TRBV11-3 and TRBJ2-2 for the parts outside the CDR3, the full variable domain is EAGVVQSPRYKIIEKKQPVAFWCNPISGHNTLYWYLQNLGQGPELLIRYENEEAVDDSQLPKDRFSAERLKGVDSTLKIQPAELGDSAVYLCASSRSRELFFGEGSRLTVL.

The gene calls are TRBV7-9 and TRBJ2-5; perhaps TRBD2 as D (6 bases). The CDR3 spans 11 residues. Looked up from germline, CDR1 is SEHNR and CDR2 is FQNEAQ (reference sequence). Trimming left V 10 bases short and J 5 bases short, with 11 bases between. The CDR3 sequence: CANGGSETQYF. The DNA for the CDR3 is TGTGCCAATGGGGGGTCGGAGACCCAGTACTTC.

V usage is TRBV7-2 and J usage is TRBJ2-7; 12 bases match TRBD2. With V trimmed by 4 bases and J by 3 bases, 7 bases remained unmatched. Germline CDR1 SGHTA, CDR2 FQGNSA. The CDR3 has 16 amino acids. CDR3 protein: CASSSALAGGVYEQYF. The CDR3 coding sequence is TGTGCCAGCAGCTCCGCCCTAGCGGGGGGGGTCTACGAGCAGTACTTC.

The gene calls are TRBV10-2 and TRBJ2-2; 10 nucleotides align to TRBD2. V lost 7 bases, J lost 5 bases, and 13 bases stayed unmatched. The CDR3 has 17 residues. Looked up from germline, CDR1 is WSHSY and CDR2 is SAAADI. The CDR3 loop reads CASKRTLAGAGTGELFF. CDR3 nucleotides: TGCGCCAGCAAACGGACCCTAGCGGGGGCCGGGACCGGGGAGCTGTTTTTT.

The table lists this clone with a few counts. J is TRBJ1-2 and V is TRBV6-5; D is perhaps TRBD1 (5 bases). Germline CDR1 reads MNHEY; CDR2 reads SVGAGI. V gave up 5 bases and J gave up 0 bases, with 13 bases separating them. CDR3 length equals 15 residues. As DNA, the CDR3 is TGTGCCAGCAGTAAGTCCAGGACAACTAACTATGGCTACACCTTC. Protein product: CASSKSRTTNYGYTF.

The J gene is TRBJ1-6, the V gene TRBV7-9; D not resolved. The CDR3 consists of 13 residues. Trimming took off 5 bases at V and 7 bases at J, with 9 bases between the two ends. Looked up from germline, CDR1 is SEHNR and CDR2 is FQNEAQ (reference sequence). CDR3 residues: CASSRVGNSPLHF. CDR3 in DNA: TGTGCCAGCAGCAGGGTTGGCAATTCACCCCTCCACTTT. The complete variable domain, with remaining parts taken from reference TRBV7-9 and TRBJ1-6, reads DTGVSQNPRHKITKRGQNVTFRCDPISEHNRLYWYRQTLGQGPEFLTYFQNEAQLEKSRLLSDRFSAERPKGSFSTLEIQRTEQGDSAMYLCASSRVGNSPLHFGNGTRLTVT.

A single count supports this clone. The chain links TRBV2 to TRBJ1-5; D not resolved. Looked up from germline, CDR1 is SNHLY and CDR2 is FYNNEI. Trimming shortened V by 6 bases and J by 0 bases, and 6 bases separated the two germline ends. The CDR3 loop spans 13 amino acids. The CDR3 DNA sequence: TGTGCCAGCAGAAGGGATAGCAATCAGCCCCAGCATTTT. It specifies CASRRDSNQPQHF.

This clone was observed a few times. V usage is TRBV6-5 and J usage is TRBJ2-1; 10 bases map to TRBD1. With V trimmed by 4 bases and J by 6 bases, 6 bases remained unmatched. The CDR3 spans 15 residues. CDR1 is MNHEY and CDR2 is SVGAGI in the germline V gene. The CDR3 nucleotides are TGTGCCAGCAGTTTGGGGACAGGGGTTATCAATGAGCAGTTCTTC. It translates to CASSLGTGVINEQFF.

The V and J genes are TRBV6-1 and TRBJ2-7; TRBD1 agrees at 7 bases. Trimming removed 6 bases from V and 2 bases from J; junction bases left unmatched: 10. The CDR3 spans 15 residues. Germline V gives CDR1 MNHNS, CDR2 SASEGT. The CDR3 DNA follows: TGTGCCAGCAGCGCCCGGACAGGTTCACCCTACGAGCAGTACTTC. Translated, it gives CASSARTGSPYEQYF.

In its sample, this clone was seen a few times. The gene calls are TRBV19 and TRBJ2-2; no reliable D call. The CDR3 is 13 amino acids. Germline values: CDR1 LNHDA, CDR2 SQIVND (reference sequence). Deletions cut 1 base from V and 5 bases from J, with 5 bases between. In nucleotides, the CDR3 is TGTGCCAGTAGTATAGTCCCAACCGGGGAGCTGTTTTTT. As protein: CASSIVPTGELFF.

Comment on this clone: Germline is not matched at one junction end, which may reflect a read error. The chain recombines TRBV7-9 with TRBJ1-4, with 7 bases lining up with TRBD1. Germline CDR1 is SEHNR and CDR2 is FQNEAQ (reference sequence). There are 16 residues in the CDR3. The DNA for the CDR3 is TGTGTCAGCAGCTTAGCGTGGGGGACAGCAAATGAAAAACTGTTTTTT. Protein sequence: CVSSLAWGTANEKLFF. The entire variable domain, with the rest obtained from reference TRBV7-9 and TRBJ1-4, is as follows: DTGVSQNPRHKITKRGQNVTFRCDPISEHNRLYWYRQTLGQGPEFLTYFQNEAQLEKSRLLSDRFSAERPKGSFSTLEIQRTEQGDSAMYLCVSSLAWGTANEKLFFGSGTQLSVL.

V and J are TRBV18 and TRBJ1-1; D is perhaps TRBD1 (5 bases). Trimming cost V 7 bases and J 1 base, with 10 bases left between them. In germline, CDR1 is KGHSH, CDR2 LQKENI. The CDR3 covers 13 residues. The CDR3 protein is CASFTGGNTEAFF. The CDR3 DNA reads TGTGCCAGCTTCACTGGGGGGAACACTGAAGCTTTCTTT.